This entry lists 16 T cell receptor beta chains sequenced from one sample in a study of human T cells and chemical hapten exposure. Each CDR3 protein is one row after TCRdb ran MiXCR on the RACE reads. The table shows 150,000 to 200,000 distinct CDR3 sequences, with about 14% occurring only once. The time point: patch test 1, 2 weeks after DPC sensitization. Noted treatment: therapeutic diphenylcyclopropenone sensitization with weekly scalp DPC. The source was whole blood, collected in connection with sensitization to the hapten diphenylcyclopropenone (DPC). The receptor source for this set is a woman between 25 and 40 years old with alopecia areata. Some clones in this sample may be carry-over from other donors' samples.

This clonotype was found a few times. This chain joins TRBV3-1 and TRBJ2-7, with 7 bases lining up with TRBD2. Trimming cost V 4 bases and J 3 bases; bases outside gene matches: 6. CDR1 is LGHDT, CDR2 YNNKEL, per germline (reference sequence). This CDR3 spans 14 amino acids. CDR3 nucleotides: TGTGCCAGCAGCCCGCGGGAGACCCGCTACGAGCAGTACTTC. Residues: CASSPRETRYEQYF.

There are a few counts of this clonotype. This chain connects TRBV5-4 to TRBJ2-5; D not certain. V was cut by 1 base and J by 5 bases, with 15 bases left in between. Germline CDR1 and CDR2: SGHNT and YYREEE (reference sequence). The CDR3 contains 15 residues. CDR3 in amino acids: CASSLSSVTRETQYF. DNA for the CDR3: TGTGCCAGCAGCTTGTCATCCGTTACCCGGGAGACCCAGTACTTC.

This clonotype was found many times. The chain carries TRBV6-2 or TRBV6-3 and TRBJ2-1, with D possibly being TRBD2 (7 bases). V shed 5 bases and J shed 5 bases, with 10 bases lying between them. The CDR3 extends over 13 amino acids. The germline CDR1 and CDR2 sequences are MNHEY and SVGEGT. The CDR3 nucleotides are TGTGCCAGCAGTGGGGGGGCCGACAATGAGCAGTTCTTC. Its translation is CASSGGADNEQFF.

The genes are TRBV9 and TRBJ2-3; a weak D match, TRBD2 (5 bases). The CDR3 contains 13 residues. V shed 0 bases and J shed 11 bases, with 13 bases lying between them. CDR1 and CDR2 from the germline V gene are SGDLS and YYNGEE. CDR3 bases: TGTGCCAGCAGCGTAGGAGGGAACTCACGGCAGTATTTT. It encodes CASSVGGNSRQYF. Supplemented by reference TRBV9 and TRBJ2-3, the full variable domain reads DSGVTQTPKHLITATGQRVTLRCSPRSGDLSVYWYQQSLDQGLQFLIQYYNGEERAKGNILERFSAQQFPDLHSELNLSSLELGDSALYFCASSVGGNSRQYFGPGTRLTVL.

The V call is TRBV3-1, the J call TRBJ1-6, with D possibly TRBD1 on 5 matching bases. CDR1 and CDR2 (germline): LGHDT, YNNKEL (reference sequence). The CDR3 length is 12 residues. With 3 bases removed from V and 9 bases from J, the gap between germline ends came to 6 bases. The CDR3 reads CASSQGTSPLHF. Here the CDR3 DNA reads TGTGCCAGCAGCCAGGGGACTTCACCCCTCCACTTT.

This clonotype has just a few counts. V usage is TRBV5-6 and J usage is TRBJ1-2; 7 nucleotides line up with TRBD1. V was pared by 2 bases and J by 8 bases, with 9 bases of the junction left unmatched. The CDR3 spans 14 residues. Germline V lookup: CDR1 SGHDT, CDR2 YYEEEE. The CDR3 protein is CASSFGDRAGGYTF. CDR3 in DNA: TGTGCCAGCAGCTTTGGAGACAGGGCTGGCGGCTACACCTTC.

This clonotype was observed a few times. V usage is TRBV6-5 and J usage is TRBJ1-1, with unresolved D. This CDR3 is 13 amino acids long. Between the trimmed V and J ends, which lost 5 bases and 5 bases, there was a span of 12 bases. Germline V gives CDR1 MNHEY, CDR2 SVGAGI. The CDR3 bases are TGTGCCAGCAGTCGCCGCGGGAGGACTGAAGCTTTCTTT. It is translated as CASSRRGRTEAFF.

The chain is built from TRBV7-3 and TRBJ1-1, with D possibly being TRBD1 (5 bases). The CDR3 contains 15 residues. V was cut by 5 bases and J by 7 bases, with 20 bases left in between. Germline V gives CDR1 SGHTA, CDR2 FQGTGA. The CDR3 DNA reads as TGTGCCAGCAGCCAACGCCCGGGGACTGTTCTTGAAGCTTTCTTT. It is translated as CASSQRPGTVLEAFF.

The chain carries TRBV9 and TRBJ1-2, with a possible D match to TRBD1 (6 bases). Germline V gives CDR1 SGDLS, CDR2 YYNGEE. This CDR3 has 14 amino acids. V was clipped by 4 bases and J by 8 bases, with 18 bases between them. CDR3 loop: CASSSLVQGNGYTF. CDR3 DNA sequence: TGTGCCAGCAGCTCCCTAGTACAGGGAAACGGCTACACCTTC.

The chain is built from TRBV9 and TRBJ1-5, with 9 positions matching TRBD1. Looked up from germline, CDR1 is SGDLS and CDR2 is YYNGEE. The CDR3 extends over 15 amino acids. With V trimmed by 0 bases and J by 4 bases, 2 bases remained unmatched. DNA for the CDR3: TGTGCCAGCAGCGTAGACGACAGGGGGAATCAGCCCCAGCATTTT. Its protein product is CASSVDDRGNQPQHF.

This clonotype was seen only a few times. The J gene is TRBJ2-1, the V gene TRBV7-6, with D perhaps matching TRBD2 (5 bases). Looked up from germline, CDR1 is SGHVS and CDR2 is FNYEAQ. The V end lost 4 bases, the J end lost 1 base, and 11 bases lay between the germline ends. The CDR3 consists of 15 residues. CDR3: CASSSLAQSYNEQFF. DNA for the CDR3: TGTGCCAGCAGCTCCTTAGCGCAATCCTACAATGAGCAGTTCTTC.

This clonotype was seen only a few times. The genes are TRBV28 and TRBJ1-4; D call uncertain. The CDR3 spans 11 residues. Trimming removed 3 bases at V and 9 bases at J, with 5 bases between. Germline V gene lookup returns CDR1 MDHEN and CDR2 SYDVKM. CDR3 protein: CASSLGQKLFF. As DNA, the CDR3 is TGTGCCAGCAGTTTGGGCCAAAAACTGTTTTTT.

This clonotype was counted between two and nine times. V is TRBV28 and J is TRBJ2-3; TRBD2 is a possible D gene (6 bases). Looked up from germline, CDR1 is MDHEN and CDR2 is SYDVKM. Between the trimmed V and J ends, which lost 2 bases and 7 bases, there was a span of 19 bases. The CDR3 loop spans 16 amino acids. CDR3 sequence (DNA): TGTGCCAGCAGTTTACCGCGTCTGGCGGGAAGGCATACGCAGTATTTT. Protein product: CASSLPRLAGRHTQYF.

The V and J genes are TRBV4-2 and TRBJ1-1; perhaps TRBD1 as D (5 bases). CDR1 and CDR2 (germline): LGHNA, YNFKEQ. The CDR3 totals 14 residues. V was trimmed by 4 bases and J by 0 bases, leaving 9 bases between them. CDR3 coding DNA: TGTGCCAGCAGCCCCAGGGACTTGAACACTGAAGCTTTCTTT. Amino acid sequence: CASSPRDLNTEAFF.

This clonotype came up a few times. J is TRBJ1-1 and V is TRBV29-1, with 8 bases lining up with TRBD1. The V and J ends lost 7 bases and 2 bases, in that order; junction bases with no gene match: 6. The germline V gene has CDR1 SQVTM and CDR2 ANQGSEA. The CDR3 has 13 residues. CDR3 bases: TGCAGCGGGAAGGGACAGGTTAACACTGAAGCTTTCTTT. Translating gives CSGKGQVNTEAFF.

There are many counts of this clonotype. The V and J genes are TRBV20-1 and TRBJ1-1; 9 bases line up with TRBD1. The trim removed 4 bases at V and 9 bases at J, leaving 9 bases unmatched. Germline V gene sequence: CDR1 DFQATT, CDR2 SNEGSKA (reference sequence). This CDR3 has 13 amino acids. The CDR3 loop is CSATWEQGAQAFF. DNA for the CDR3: TGCAGTGCTACGTGGGAACAGGGGGCTCAAGCTTTCTTT.